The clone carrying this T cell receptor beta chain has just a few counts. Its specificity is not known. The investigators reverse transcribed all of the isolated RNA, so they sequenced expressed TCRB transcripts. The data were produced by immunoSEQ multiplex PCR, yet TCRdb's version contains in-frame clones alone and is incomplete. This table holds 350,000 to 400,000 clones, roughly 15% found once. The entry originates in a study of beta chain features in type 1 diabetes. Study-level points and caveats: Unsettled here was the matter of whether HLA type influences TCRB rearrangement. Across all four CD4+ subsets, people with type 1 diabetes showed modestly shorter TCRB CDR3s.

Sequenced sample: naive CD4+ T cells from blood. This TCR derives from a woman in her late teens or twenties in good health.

CDR3 DNA: TGTGCCATCAGTGAAAGGGGGAACACTGAAGCTTTCTTT. Protein sequence: CAISERGNTEAFF. V gene TRBV10-3 combines with J gene TRBJ1-1, with D possibly being TRBD1 (5 bases). The CDR3 loop spans 13 amino acids. V was clipped by 3 bases and J by 1 base, with 6 bases between them. From germline, CDR1 is ENHRY and CDR2 SYGVKD.